This T cell receptor beta chain was obtained from a study of blood T cell repertoires in COVID-19. Method: immunoSEQ multiplex PCR; TCRdb's copy keeps in-frame clones and lacks some. The sample records approximately 70,000 clones, approximately 90% being singletons. In this sample, this clone turned up once. The CDR3 covers 14 residues. Germline CDR1 and CDR2: PRHDT and FYEKMQ (reference sequence). V was shortened by 2 bases and J by 2 bases, with 9 bases between the two germline ends. The sample consisted of peripheral blood. This sequence originates from a woman aged 45-59 years with COVID-19, enrolled during active disease. The chain uses TRBV13 and TRBJ1-2; D ambiguous. The CDR3 nucleotides are TGTGCCAGCAGCTTACAACAGTTAAACTATGGCTACACCTTC. Translation gives CASSLQQLNYGYTF.